This T cell receptor (beta chain) was sequenced in a study of blood T cell repertoires in COVID-19. As for the study in general: Sources were T cells, B-cell-depleted T cells, or PBMCs; the material itself was cDNA or gDNA.

Clones were sequenced by immunoSEQ multiplex PCR, and TCRdb holds only the in-frame ones, with some missing. The sample carries 60,000 to 65,000 clones, about 87% recorded once. This CDR3 spans 15 amino acids. This receptor was obtained from a human donor with active COVID-19. The donor label of this sample is uncertain. V and J are TRBV1 and TRBJ1-1; the table calls TRBD1, which could not be checked here. TRBV1 is listed as a pseudogene. The sequencing input was peripheral blood. CDR3 loop: CTSSQDRPMNTEAFF. The CDR3 nucleotides are TGCACCAGCAGCCAAGACAGGCCCATGAACACTGAAGCTTTCTTT.